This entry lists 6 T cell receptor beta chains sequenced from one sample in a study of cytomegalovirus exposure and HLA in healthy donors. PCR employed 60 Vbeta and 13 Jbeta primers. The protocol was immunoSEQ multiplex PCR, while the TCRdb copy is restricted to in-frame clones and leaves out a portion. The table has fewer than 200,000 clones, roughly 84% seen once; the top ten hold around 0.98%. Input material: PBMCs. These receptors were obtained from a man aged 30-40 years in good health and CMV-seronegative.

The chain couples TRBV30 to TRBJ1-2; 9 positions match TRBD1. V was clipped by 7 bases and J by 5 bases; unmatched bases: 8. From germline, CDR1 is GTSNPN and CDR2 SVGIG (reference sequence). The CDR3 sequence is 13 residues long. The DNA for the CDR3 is TGTGCCTCCTCGGGACAGGGAGGATATGGCTACACCTTC. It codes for CASSGQGGYGYTF.

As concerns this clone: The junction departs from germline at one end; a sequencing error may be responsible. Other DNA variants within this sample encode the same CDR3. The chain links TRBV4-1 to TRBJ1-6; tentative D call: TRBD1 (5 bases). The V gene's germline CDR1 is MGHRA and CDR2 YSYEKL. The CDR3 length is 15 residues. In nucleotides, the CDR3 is TGCGCCAGCAGCCAAGAAGACAGATTCAATTCCCCCCTCCACTTT. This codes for CASSQEDRFNSPLHF.

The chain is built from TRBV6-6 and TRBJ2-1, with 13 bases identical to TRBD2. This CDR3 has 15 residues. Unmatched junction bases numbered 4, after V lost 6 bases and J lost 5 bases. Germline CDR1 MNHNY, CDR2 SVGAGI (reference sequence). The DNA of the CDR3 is TGTGCCAGCAGCCGACTAGCGGGGGGTAACAATGAGCAGTTCTTC. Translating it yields CASSRLAGGNNEQFF.

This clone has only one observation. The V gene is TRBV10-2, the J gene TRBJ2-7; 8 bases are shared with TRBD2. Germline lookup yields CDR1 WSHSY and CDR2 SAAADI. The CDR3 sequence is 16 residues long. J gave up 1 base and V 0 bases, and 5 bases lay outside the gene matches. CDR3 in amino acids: CASSESERGLSYEQYF. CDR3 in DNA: TGCGCCAGCAGTGAGTCCGAGCGGGGGCTTTCCTACGAGCAGTACTTC.

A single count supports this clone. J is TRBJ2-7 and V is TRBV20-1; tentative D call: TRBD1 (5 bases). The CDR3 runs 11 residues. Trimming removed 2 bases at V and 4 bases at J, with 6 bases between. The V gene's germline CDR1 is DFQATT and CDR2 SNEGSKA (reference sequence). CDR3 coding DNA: TGCAGTGCTAGACAGGGATACGAGCAGTACTTC. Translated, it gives CSARQGYEQYF.

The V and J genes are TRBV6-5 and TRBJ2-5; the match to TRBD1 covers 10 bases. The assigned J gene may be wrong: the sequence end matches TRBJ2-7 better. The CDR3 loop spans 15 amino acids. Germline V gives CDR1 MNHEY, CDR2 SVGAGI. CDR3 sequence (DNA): TGTGCCAGCAGTCCCCGGGACAGGGGAACCTACGAGCAGTACTTC. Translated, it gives CASSPRDRGTYEQYF.